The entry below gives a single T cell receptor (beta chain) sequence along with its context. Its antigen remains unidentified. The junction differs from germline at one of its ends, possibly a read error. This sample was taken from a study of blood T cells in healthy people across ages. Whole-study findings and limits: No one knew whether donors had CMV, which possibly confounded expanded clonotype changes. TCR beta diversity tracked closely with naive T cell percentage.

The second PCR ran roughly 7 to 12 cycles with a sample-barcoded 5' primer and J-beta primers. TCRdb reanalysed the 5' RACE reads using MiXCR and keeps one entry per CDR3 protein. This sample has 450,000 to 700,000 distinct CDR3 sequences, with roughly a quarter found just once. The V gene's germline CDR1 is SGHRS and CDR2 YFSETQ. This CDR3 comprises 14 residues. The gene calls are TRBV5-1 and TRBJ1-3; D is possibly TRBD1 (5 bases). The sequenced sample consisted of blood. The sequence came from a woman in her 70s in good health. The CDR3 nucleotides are TGCGCCAGCAGCCCCCGCGGGGCTGGAAACACCACATATTTT. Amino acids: CASSPRGAGNTTYF.